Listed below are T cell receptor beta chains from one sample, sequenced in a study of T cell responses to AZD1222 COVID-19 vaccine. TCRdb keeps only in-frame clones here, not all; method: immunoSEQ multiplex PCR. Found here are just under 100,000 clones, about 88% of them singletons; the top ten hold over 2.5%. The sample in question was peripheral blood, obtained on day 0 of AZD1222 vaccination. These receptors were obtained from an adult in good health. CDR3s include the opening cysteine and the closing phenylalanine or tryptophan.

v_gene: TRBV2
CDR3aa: CASRYREGQPQHF

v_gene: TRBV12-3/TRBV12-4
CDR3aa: CASTSGQGVGYTF

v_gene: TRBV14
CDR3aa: CASSQTLAGRYEQYF

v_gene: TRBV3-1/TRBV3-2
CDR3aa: CASRLGQSSEAFF

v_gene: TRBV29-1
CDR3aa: CSVGAGDYNEQFF

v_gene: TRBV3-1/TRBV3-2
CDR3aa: CASSLLAGMTGELFF

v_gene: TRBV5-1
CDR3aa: CASSYDRVGAEAFF

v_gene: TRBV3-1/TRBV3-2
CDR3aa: CASSPSGGEQFF

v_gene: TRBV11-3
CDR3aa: CASSLGLGRGNTEAFF

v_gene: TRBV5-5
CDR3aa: CASSLGGPHQPQHF

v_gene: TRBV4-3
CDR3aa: CASSSAGLSGNTIYF

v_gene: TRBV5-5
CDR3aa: CASSPPDRPSGNTIYF

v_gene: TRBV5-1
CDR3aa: CASSGGGTDTQYF

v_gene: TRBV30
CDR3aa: CAWSRFGGQMNTEAFF

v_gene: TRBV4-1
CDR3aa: CASSESTAFYNSPLHF

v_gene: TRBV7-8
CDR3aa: CASNDRGLNSPLHF

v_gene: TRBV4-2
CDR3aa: CASSREGAQSATNEKLFF

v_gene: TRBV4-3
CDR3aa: CASSQGSTDTQYF

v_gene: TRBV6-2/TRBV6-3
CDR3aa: CASSYIIGNSPLHF

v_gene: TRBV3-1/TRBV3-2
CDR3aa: CASSRDAETQYF

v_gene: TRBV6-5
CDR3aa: CASRAGVWLNYGYTF

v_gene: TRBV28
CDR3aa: CASSSPGREEQYF

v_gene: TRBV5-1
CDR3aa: CASSLPGPPTEKLFF

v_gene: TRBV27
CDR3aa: CASSRAANYGYTF

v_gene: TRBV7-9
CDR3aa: CASRKEGTVSGNTIYF

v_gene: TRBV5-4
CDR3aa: CASTRGTSQYF